The 24 T cell receptor beta chains in this list originate from one sample, sequenced in a study of blood T cell repertoires in COVID-19. Using immunoSEQ multiplex PCR, the repertoire was profiled, and TCRdb retains in-frame clones only, with some absent. The sample lists fewer than 200,000 clones, around nine tenths occurring once. The sample consisted of peripheral blood. These receptors were taken from a man between 40 and 49 years old with active or convalescent COVID-19.

The gene calls are TRBV5-1 and TRBJ1-1; TRBD1 matches 8 bases. CDR3 length: 14 amino acids. The ends lost 4 bases at V and 4 bases at J; junction bases unmatched: 6. Germline V gene sequence: CDR1 SGHRS, CDR2 YFSETQ. CDR3 sequence reads: CASSAGQEGTEAFF. CDR3 bases: TGCGCCAGCAGCGCGGGACAGGAGGGCACTGAAGCTTTCTTT.

The genes are TRBV4-2 and TRBJ2-3; 13 nucleotides line up with TRBD2. V lost 4 bases and J lost 6; bases outside the gene matches: 13. The germline gives CDR1 LGHNA, CDR2 YNFKEQ. CDR3 length: 18 residues. The CDR3 here is CASSLGSTSGRASDTQYF. DNA of the CDR3: TGTGCCAGCAGCCTAGGATCAACTAGCGGGAGGGCATCCGATACGCAGTATTTT.

This rearrangement joins TRBV27 to TRBJ1-5; tentative D call: TRBD1 (6 bases). This CDR3 contains 16 residues. The V end was cut by 0 bases, the J end by 7 bases, with 16 bases between. CDR1 is MNHEY and CDR2 is SMNVEV in the germline V gene (reference sequence). The CDR3 nucleotides read TGTGCCAGCAGTTTATCAAGCGGGGTGAGGGGGCAGCCCCAGCATTTT. Its protein is CASSLSSGVRGQPQHF.

The rearrangement uses TRBV5-1 and TRBJ1-2, with a possible D match to TRBD1 (5 bases). The CDR3 is 16 residues long. V was cut by 1 base and J by 6 bases, with 19 bases left in between. Germline lookup yields CDR1 SGHRS and CDR2 YFSETQ. The CDR3 spells CASSLWPTLGENGYTF. CDR3 nucleotides: TGCGCCAGCAGCTTGTGGCCAACCTTAGGGGAAAATGGCTACACCTTC. The full variable domain, with the rest looked up from reference TRBV5-1 and TRBJ1-2, is KAGVTQTPRYLIKTRGQQVTLSCSPISGHRSVSWYQQTPGQGLQFLFEYFSETQRNKGNFPGRFSGRQFSNSRSEMNVSTLELGDSALYLCASSLWPTLGENGYTFGSGTRLTVV.

The gene calls are TRBV19 and TRBJ1-6, with D unclear. This CDR3 has 14 residues. V was clipped by 3 bases and J by 2 bases, with 5 bases between them. CDR1 and CDR2 from the germline V gene are LNHDA and SQIVND (reference sequence). The CDR3 here is CASSITAYNSPLHF. DNA for the CDR3: TGTGCCAGTAGTATCACAGCCTATAATTCACCCCTCCACTTT.

The chain combines TRBV6-1 with TRBJ2-7; a weak D match, TRBD1 (5 bases). The CDR3 contains 13 residues. V dropped 1 base and J dropped 5 bases, with 9 bases sitting between them. Per germline, CDR1 MNHNS and CDR2 SASEGT. CDR3 region: CASSEGRGHEQYF. The CDR3 DNA reads TGTGCCAGCAGTGAAGGTAGGGGCCACGAGCAGTACTTC.

The chain combines TRBV6-4 with TRBJ2-3, with D possibly being TRBD2 (6 bases). This CDR3 has 13 amino acids. Trimming pared 4 bases from V and 2 bases from J, leaving 7 bases between. Germline V gives CDR1 MRHNA, CDR2 SNTAGT. The CDR3 DNA is TGTGCCAGCAGTGGGGGACTCACAGATACGCAGTATTTT. Residues: CASSGGLTDTQYF.

The V gene is TRBV2, the J gene TRBJ2-3, with D possibly TRBD2 on 7 matching bases. The CDR3 is 17 residues long. CDR1 and CDR2 from the germline V gene are SNHLY and FYNNEI. Trimming pared 1 base from V and 3 bases from J, leaving 17 bases between. The DNA for the CDR3 is TGTGCCAGCAGTGAAGAGGGGGAGGGGGTTTTTACAGATACGCAGTATTTT. As protein: CASSEEGEGVFTDTQYF.

This clone was recorded a few times. The chain links TRBV7-9 to TRBJ2-1; D is unclear. CDR1 is SEHNR, CDR2 FQNEAQ, per germline (reference sequence). CDR3 length: 17 amino acids. The V end was cut by 3 bases, the J end by 9 bases, with 24 bases between. The CDR3 nucleotides are TGTGCCAGCAGCTTCCGTCCCCCAGAGAGGTTGCGTGGTGAGCAGTTCTTC. Protein product: CASSFRPPERLRGEQFF.

The gene calls are TRBV5-6 and TRBJ2-7; 9 nucleotides line up with TRBD1. Germline loops: CDR1 SGHDT, CDR2 YYEEEE. The CDR3 consists of 15 residues. V shed 5 bases, J shed 5 bases, and the junction held 11 bases outside the gene matches. Written as DNA, the CDR3 is TGTGCCAGCAGTTTCCTCGGGACAGGGTCAGACGAGCAGTACTTC. Its translation: CASSFLGTGSDEQYF.

This chain links TRBV6-2 or TRBV6-3 with TRBJ1-5; D may be TRBD1 (5 bases). The germline CDR1 and CDR2 sequences are MNHEY and SVGEGT. The ends were cut back, 5 bases at V and 3 bases at J, with 14 bases in the middle. This CDR3 is 15 amino acids long. The CDR3 nucleotides read TGTGCCAGCAGTCCGGGAGGGGCTTCCAATCAGCCCCAGCATTTT. This sequence encodes CASSPGGASNQPQHF.

The chain joins TRBV6-2 or TRBV6-3 to TRBJ1-1; 12 positions agree with TRBD1. CDR1 is MNHEY, CDR2 SVGEGT, per germline. The CDR3 contains 17 residues. V was clipped by 3 bases and J by 4 bases; unmatched bases: 9. CDR3 protein: CASSYFGTGGLVTEAFF. The CDR3 nucleotides read TGTGCCAGCAGTTATTTCGGGACAGGGGGCTTGGTCACTGAAGCTTTCTTT.

V and J are TRBV7-9 and TRBJ1-1; D gene ambiguous. This CDR3 is built from 12 residues. CDR1 is SEHNR, CDR2 FQNEAQ, per germline (reference sequence). V was trimmed by 2 bases and J by 4 bases, leaving 5 bases between them. In nucleotides, the CDR3 is TGTGCCAGCAGCTTACAATCCACTGAAGCTTTCTTT. Protein: CASSLQSTEAFF.

This clone was picked up one time. CDR3 region: CASSSPPLAGGPADTQYF. CDR3 DNA: TGTGCCAGCAGCTCCCCTCCCCTAGCGGGGGGGCCCGCAGATACGCAGTATTTT. This rearrangement joins TRBV7-2 to TRBJ2-3; TRBD2 matches 12 bases. Germline CDR1 is SGHTA and CDR2 is FQGNSA. The trim removed 4 bases at V and 4 bases at J, leaving 12 bases unmatched. The length of the CDR3 is 18 residues.

This chain joins TRBV5-5 and TRBJ2-2, with TRBD1 as a possible D gene (6 bases). Per germline, CDR1 SGHKS and CDR2 YYEKEE (reference sequence). The V end lost 4 bases, the J end lost 7 bases, and 14 bases lay between the germline ends. The CDR3 is made up of 14 amino acids. CDR3 nucleotide sequence: TGTGCCAGCAGCCCGACAGGAGTCATCGGGGAGCTGTTTTTT. This encodes CASSPTGVIGELFF.

The rearrangement uses TRBV3-1 (or the pseudogene TRBV3-2) and TRBJ2-5, with TRBD2 matching 11 bases. The CDR3 totals 16 residues. Trimming took 4 bases from V and 0 from J; bases not matched to a gene: 4. Looked up from germline, CDR1 is LGHDT and CDR2 is YNNKEL (reference sequence). Written as DNA, the CDR3 is TGTGCCAGCAGCCTAAGACTAGCGGGGTACCAAGAGACCCAGTACTTC. Amino acid sequence: CASSLRLAGYQETQYF.

The count of this clone is one. V is TRBV6-5 and J is TRBJ1-5; D unresolved. The V gene's germline CDR1 is MNHEY and CDR2 SVGAGI. Trimming shortened V by 6 bases and J by 0 bases, and 12 bases separated the two germline ends. The CDR3 runs 15 residues. The CDR3: CASRETAYSNQPQHF. For the CDR3, the DNA is TGTGCCAGCAGGGAGACGGCTTATAGCAATCAGCCCCAGCATTTT.

The chain recombines TRBV19 with TRBJ1-4, with TRBD1 as a possible D gene (6 bases). Germline assignment: CDR1 LNHDA and CDR2 SQIVND (reference sequence). This CDR3 has 14 amino acids. Trimming removed 5 bases from V and 1 base from J, with 8 bases in between. CDR3 in amino acids: CASSPQGTNEKLFF. CDR3 in DNA: TGTGCCAGTAGTCCACAGGGAACTAATGAAAAACTGTTTTTT. The full variable domain, rest sourced from reference TRBV19 and TRBJ1-4, is DGGITQSPKYLFRKEGQNVTLSCEQNLNHDAMYWYRQDPGQGLRLIYYSQIVNDFQKGDIAEGYSVSREKKESFPLTVTSAQKNPTAFYLCASSPQGTNEKLFFGSGTQLSVL.

The chain's CDR3 is CASSPGGNTEAFF. CDR3 nucleotides: TGCGCCAGCAGCCCAGGGGGGAACACTGAAGCTTTCTTT. This chain uses TRBV4-3 with TRBJ1-1; TRBD1 aligns across 7 bases. The CDR3 covers 13 residues. Trimming removed 4 bases from V and 1 base from J; junction bases left unmatched: 0. Germline V gene data show CDR1 as LGHNA and CDR2 as YSLEER.

J is TRBJ2-5 and V is TRBV12-5, with D unclear. V lost 0 bases and J lost 5, with 7 bases in between. CDR1 is LGHNT, CDR2 FRNRAP, per germline. The CDR3 length is 13 residues. The CDR3 region has the DNA TGTGCTAGTGGTTTGGTACCCGGGGAGACCCAGTACTTC. This translates into CASGLVPGETQYF.

This chain links TRBV7-8 with TRBJ2-7; TRBD1 aligns across 8 bases. The CDR3 runs 15 residues. Germline V gene lookup returns CDR1 SGHVS and CDR2 FQNEAQ. V lost 4 bases to trimming and J lost 2 bases; unmatched junction nucleotides: 7. Written as DNA, the CDR3 is TGTGCCAGCAGCTCGATAAGGACAGGGACCTACGAGCAGTACTTC. Amino acid sequence: CASSSIRTGTYEQYF.

This clone appeared a single time. The CDR3 DNA reads TGTGCCAGCAGCGTAGGGCTAGCGGGGGCCACACACACCGGGGAGCTGTTTTTT. It yields the protein CASSVGLAGATHTGELFF. This chain links TRBV9 with TRBJ2-2; 10 nucleotides line up with TRBD2. The CDR3 has 18 amino acids. The ends lost 0 bases at V and 3 bases at J; junction bases unmatched: 8. Germline V CDR1 and CDR2: SGDLS, YYNGEE.

The table lists this clone with a few counts. The CDR3 loop reads CAISESIGGQETQYF. The CDR3 DNA is TGTGCCATCAGTGAGTCGATCGGGGGCCAAGAGACCCAGTACTTC. This chain uses TRBV10-3 with TRBJ2-5; a possible D gene is TRBD2 (6 bases). CDR1 is ENHRY and CDR2 is SYGVKD in the germline V gene. Trimming took 0 bases from V and 1 from J, leaving 9 bases between them. This CDR3 region has 15 residues.

The V gene is TRBV13, the J gene TRBJ1-1; D perhaps matches TRBD1 (5 bases). Germline CDR1 PRHDT, CDR2 FYEKMQ (reference sequence). V lost 3 bases and J 0 bases, leaving 14 bases between the germline ends. The CDR3 loop spans 16 amino acids. CDR3 nucleotide sequence: TGTGCCAGCAGCTTCGTGGCGCAGGGCCTGAACACTGAAGCTTTCTTT. This translates into CASSFVAQGLNTEAFF. Full variable domain (remainder filled in from reference TRBV13 and TRBJ1-1): AAGVIQSPRHLIKEKRETATLKCYPIPRHDTVYWYQQGPGQDPQFLISFYEKMQSDKGSIPDRFSAQQFSDYHSELNMSSLELGDSALYFCASSFVAQGLNTEAFFGQGTRLTVV.